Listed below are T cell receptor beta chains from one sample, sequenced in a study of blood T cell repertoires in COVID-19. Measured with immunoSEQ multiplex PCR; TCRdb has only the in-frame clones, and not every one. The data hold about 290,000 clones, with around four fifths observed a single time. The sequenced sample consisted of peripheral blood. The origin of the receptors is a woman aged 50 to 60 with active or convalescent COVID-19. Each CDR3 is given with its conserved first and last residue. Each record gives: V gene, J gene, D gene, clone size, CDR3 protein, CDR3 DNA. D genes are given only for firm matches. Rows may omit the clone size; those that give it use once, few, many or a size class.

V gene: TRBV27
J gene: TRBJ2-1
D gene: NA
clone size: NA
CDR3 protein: CASSSLIARDEQFF
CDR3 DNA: TGTGCCAGCAGTTCCCTTATAGCGAGGGATGAGCAGTTCTTC

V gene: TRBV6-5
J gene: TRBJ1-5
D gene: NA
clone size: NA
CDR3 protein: CASKGTGKGNQPQHF
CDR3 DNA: TGTGCCAGCAAGGGAACAGGGAAAGGCAATCAGCCCCAGCATTTT

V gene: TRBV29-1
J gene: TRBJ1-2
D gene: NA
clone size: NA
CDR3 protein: CSVSDSDYGYTF
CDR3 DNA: TGCAGCGTGTCGGACAGCGACTATGGCTACACCTTC

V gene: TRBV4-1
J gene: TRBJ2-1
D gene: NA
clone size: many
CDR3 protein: CASSPSRFQGTEQFF
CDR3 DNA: TGCGCCAGCAGCCCAAGTCGTTTTCAGGGTACGGAGCAGTTCTTC

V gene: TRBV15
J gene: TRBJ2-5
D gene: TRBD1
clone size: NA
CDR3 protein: CATSGPPEGTGRTQYF
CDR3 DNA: TGTGCCACCAGCGGACCTCCGGAGGGGACAGGGAGAACCCAGTACTTC

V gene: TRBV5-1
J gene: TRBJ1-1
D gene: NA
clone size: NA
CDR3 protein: CASSLGPGAPEAFF
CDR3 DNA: TGCGCCAGCAGCTTGGGGCCTGGGGCCCCTGAAGCTTTCTTT

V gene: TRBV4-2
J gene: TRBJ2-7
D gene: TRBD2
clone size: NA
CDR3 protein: CASSLEKMPGLAGVNSYEQYF
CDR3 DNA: TGTGCCAGCAGCCTAGAGAAGATGCCGGGACTAGCGGGAGTGAACTCCTACGAGCAGTACTTC

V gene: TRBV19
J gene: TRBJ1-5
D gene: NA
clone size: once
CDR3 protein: CASMGWGRGLNQPQHF
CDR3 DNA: TGTGCCAGTATGGGGTGGGGCAGGGGCTTGAATCAGCCCCAGCATTTT

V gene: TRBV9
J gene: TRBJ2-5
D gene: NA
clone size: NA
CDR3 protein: CASSGDKQETQYF
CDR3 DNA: TGTGCCAGCAGCGGGGACAAGCAAGAGACCCAGTACTTC

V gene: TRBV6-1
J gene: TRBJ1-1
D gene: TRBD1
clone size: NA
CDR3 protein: CASSEHRGFSNTEAFF
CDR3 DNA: TGTGCCAGCAGCGAACACAGGGGGTTTTCGAACACTGAAGCTTTCTTT

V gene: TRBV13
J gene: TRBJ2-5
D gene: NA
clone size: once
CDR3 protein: CASSLGLGNQETQYF
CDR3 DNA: TGTGCCAGCAGCTTAGGCCTCGGTAACCAAGAGACCCAGTACTTC

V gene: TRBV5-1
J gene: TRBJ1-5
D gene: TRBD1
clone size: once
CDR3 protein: CASNTGGVQPQHF
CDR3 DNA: TGCGCCAGCAACACAGGGGGCGTCCAGCCCCAGCATTTT

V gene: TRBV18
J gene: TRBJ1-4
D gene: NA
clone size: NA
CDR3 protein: CASSPPVPGATNEKLFF
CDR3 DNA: TGTGCCAGCTCACCACCGGTCCCAGGGGCAACTAATGAAAAACTGTTTTTT

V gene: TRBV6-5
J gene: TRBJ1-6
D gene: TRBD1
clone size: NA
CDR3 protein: CAARDSSYNSPLHF
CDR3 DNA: TGTGCCGCACGGGACAGCTCCTATAATTCACCCCTCCACTTT

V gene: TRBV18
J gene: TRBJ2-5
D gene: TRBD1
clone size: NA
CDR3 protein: CASSPLTGQAQETQYF
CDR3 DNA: TGTGCCAGCTCACCACTTACGGGACAGGCCCAAGAGACCCAGTACTTC

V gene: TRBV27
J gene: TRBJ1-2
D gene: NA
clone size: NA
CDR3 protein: CASSLWGRDYGYTF
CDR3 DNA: TGTGCCAGCAGTTTATGGGGGCGGGACTATGGCTACACCTTC

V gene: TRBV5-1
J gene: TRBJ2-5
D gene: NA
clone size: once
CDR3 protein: CASSLGRGRQETQYF
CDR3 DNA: TGCGCCAGCAGCTTGGGTCGTGGCAGGCAAGAGACCCAGTACTTC

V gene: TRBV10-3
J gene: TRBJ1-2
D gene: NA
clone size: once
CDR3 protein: CAISESLSGSGYGYTF
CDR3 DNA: TGTGCCATCAGTGAGTCATTGTCCGGGTCGGGCTATGGCTACACCTTC

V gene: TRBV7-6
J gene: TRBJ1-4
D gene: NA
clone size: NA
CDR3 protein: CASSLARGGRGTNEKLFF
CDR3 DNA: TGTGCCAGCAGCTTAGCGCGAGGGGGTCGGGGAACTAATGAAAAACTGTTTTTT

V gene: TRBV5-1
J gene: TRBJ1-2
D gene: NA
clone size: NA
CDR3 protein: CASSGGSSYGYTF
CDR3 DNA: TGCGCCAGCTCAGGAGGCTCTAGCTATGGCTACACCTTC

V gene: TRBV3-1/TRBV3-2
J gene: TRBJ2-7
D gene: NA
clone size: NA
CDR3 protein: CASSQDPSEQYF
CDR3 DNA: TGTGCCAGCAGCCAAGACCCGTCCGAGCAGTACTTC

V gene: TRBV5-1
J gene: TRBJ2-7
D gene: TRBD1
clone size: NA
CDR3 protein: CASSYDGTGYEQYF
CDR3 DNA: TGCGCCAGCAGCTACGACGGGACAGGCTACGAGCAGTACTTC

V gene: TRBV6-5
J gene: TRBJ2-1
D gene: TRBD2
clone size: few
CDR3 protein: CASSSLAGYNEQFF
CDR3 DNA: TGTGCCAGCAGTTCCCTAGCGGGGTACAATGAGCAGTTCTTC

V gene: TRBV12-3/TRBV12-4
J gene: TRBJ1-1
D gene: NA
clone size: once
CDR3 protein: CASSLGRTEAFF
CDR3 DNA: TGTGCCAGCAGTTTAGGGAGAACTGAAGCTTTCTTT

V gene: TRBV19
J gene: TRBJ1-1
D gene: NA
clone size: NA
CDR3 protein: CASKGSAGETEAFF
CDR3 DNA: TGTGCCAGTAAGGGATCTGCGGGTGAGACTGAAGCTTTCTTT

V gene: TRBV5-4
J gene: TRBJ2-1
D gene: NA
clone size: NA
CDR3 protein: CASSSLSPDPYNEQFF
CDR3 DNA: TGTGCCAGCAGCTCCCTATCCCCCGATCCCTACAATGAGCAGTTCTTC

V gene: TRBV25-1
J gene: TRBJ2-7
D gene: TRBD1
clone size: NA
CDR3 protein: CASSGQGYEQYF
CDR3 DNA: TGTGCCAGCAGCGGACAGGGCTACGAGCAGTACTTC

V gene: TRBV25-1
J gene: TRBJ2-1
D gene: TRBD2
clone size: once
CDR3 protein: CASSEYTVAGHEQFF
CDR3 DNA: TGTGCCAGCAGTGAATATACGGTAGCGGGACATGAGCAGTTCTTC

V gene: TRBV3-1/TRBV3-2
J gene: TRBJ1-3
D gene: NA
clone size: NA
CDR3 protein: CASSQVRGNTIYF
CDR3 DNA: TGTGCCAGCAGCCAAGTAAGGGGGAACACCATATATTTT

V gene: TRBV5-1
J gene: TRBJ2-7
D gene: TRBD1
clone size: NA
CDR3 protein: CASSLDMTGALYEQYF
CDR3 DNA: TGCGCCAGCAGCTTGGACATGACAGGGGCTCTCTACGAGCAGTACTTC

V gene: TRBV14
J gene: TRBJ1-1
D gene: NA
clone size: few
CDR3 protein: CASSQSPYGNTEAFF
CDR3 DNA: TGTGCCAGCAGCCAAAGCCCCTACGGGAACACTGAAGCTTTCTTT